This T cell receptor (beta chain) was recovered during a study of blood T cell repertoires in COVID-19. Original methodology: Quantification of nucleated cells was approximated via reference gene primer amplification. Some clones are missing from TCRdb's copy, which holds only in-frame ones; the method was immunoSEQ multiplex PCR. V, J and clone size are taken as reported in that table, and D and trimming were inferred from the DNA itself. The sample lists 470,000 or so clones; roughly 87% were seen once. This clone appeared a single time. Participants' reported clinical history set cohort assignment. The CDR3 covers 15 residues. The junction had 10 bases not matched to a gene; V was cut back by 4 bases and J by 5 bases. Germline V lookup: CDR1 SGHRS, CDR2 YFSETQ.

The TCR originated in a young woman with acute COVID-19. Sequencing was done on a sample of PBMCs or T cells enriched from blood (not recorded which). This chain joins TRBV5-1 and TRBJ2-7, with 9 bases lining up with TRBD1. Written as DNA, the CDR3 is TGCGCCAGCAGCCCGCCGGGACAGGGATCCCACGAGCAGTACTTC. Translation: CASSPPGQGSHEQYF.